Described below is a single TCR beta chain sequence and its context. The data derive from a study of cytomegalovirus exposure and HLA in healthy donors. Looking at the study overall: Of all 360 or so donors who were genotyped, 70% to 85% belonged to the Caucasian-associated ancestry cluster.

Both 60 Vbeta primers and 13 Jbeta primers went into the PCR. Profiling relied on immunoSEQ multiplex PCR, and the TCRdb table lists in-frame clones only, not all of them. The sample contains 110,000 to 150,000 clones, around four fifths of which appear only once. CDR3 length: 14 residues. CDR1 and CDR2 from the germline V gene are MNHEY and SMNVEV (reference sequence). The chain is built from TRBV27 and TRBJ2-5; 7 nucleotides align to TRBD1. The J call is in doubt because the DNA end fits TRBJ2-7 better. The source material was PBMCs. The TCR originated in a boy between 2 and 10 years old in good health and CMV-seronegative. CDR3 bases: TGTGCCATCCTGACAGGGTACCCCTCCTACGAGCAGTACTTC. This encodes CAILTGYPSYEQYF.